This T cell receptor (beta chain) was retrieved from a study of CD4+ T cells in melanoma. Whole-study findings and limits: Reportedly, melanoma neoantigen-specific CD4+ T cells showed varied differentiation states. CD8+ T cell, macrophage and B cell function reportedly correlated with neoantigen-specific CD4+ T cells.

Only one count was recorded for this clone. What it binds is unknown. Here immunoSEQ multiplex PCR was the method, and the copy in TCRdb shows in-frame clones only, minus some. Of approximately 12,000 clones detected, less than 75% appear once; the ten largest clones hold approximately 13%. The CDR3 runs 14 residues. V was clipped by 2 bases and J by 8 bases, with 15 bases between them. Germline loops: CDR1 ENHRY, CDR2 SYGVKD. The chain joins TRBV10-3 to TRBJ1-2, with D possibly being TRBD1 (6 bases). This sequence originates from a human donor with melanoma. Sequencing was carried out using cells from a culture (not recorded whether cultured in vitro). In DNA form, the CDR3 reads TGTGCCATCAGTGAGACGACAGGAGGCCTGGGCTACACCTTC. Residues: CAISETTGGLGYTF.